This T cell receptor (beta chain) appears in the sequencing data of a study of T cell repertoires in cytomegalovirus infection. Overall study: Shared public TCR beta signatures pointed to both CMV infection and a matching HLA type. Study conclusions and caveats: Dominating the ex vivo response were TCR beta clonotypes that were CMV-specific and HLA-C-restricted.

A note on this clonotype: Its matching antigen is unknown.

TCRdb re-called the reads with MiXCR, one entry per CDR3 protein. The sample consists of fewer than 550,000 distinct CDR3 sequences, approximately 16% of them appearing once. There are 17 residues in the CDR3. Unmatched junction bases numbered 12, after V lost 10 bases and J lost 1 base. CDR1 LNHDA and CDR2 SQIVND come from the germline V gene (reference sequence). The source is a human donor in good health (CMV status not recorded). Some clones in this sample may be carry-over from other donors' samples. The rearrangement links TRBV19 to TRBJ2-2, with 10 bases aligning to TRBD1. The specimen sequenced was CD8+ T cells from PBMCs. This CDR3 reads CATMGADRGRNTGELFF. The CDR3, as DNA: TGTGCCACTATGGGGGCTGACAGGGGGCGGAACACCGGGGAGCTGTTTTTT.